The rows below give T cell receptor beta chains drawn from one sample of a study of CD8 T cells in Susac syndrome. TCRdb re-derived calls from the immunoSEQ multiplex PCR reads in MiXCR, one entry per CDR3 protein. The data show 45,000 to 60,000 distinct CDR3 sequences, 93% seen once. Sequenced: CD8+ T cells from PBMCs. The receptors were sampled from a human donor with multiple sclerosis. CDR3s include the opening cysteine and the closing phenylalanine or tryptophan. D genes are given only for firm matches. Rows give clone size only sometimes, using once, few, many, or a class for an expanded clone.

v_call	d_call	clone_size	j_call	cdr3_aa	cdr3_nt
TRBV24-1	.	.	TRBJ2-3	CATSDTPPPSTDTQYF	TGTGCCACCAGTGATACCCCACCCCCAAGCACAGATACGCAGTATTTT
TRBV28	TRBD1	.	TRBJ2-7	CASSPPGQGFYEQYF	TGTGCCAGCAGTCCTCCGGGACAGGGGTTTTACGAGCAGTACTTC
TRBV9	.	.	TRBJ2-2	CASSNSRGAGTGELFF	TGTGCCAGCAGCAATAGCCGGGGGGCGGGCACCGGGGAGCTGTTTTTT
TRBV7-9	.	.	TRBJ2-5	CASSLMAGQETQYF	TGTGCCAGCAGCTTAATGGCAGGCCAAGAGACCCAGTACTTC
TRBV20-1	TRBD1	.	TRBJ1-2	CSADYTGDRSLYGYTF	TGCAGTGCTGATTATACCGGGGACAGAAGTCTCTATGGCTACACCTTC
TRBV27	.	.	TRBJ2-5	CASSLGPGTGETQYF	TGTGCCAGCAGTTTGGGTCCGGGAACCGGAGAGACCCAGTACTTC
TRBV7-3	.	.	TRBJ2-7	CASSLTEGRIYEQYF	TGTGCCAGCAGCTTAACGGAGGGACGGATCTACGAGCAGTACTTC
TRBV6-4	.	.	TRBJ2-4	CASSPEEGGNIQYF	TGTGCCAGCAGTCCCGAGGAAGGGGGAAACATTCAGTACTTC
TRBV7-2	TRBD1	.	TRBJ1-1	CASSYQQGSTEAFF	TGTGCCAGCAGCTATCAACAGGGGTCCACTGAAGCTTTCTTT
TRBV6-2/TRBV6-3	.	.	TRBJ1-2	CASSYSRSQNYGYTF	TGTGCCAGCAGTTACTCCAGGAGCCAGAACTATGGCTACACCTTC
TRBV7-3	.	once	TRBJ2-7	CASSLSPGEYEQYF	TGTGCCAGCAGCTTATCTCCAGGGGAGTACGAGCAGTACTTC
TRBV29-1	.	.	TRBJ2-1	CSVEEVWRGHNEQFF	TGCAGCGTTGAAGAGGTTTGGAGGGGACACAATGAGCAGTTCTTC
TRBV20-1	TRBD2	.	TRBJ2-1	CSARDPGGHNEQFF	TGCAGTGCTAGAGATCCGGGGGGGCACAATGAGCAGTTCTTC
TRBV30	TRBD1	.	TRBJ1-2	CAWSTYGQGYTF	TGTGCCTGGAGTACATACGGACAGGGGTACACCTTC
TRBV30	.	.	TRBJ1-5	CASSNLGEEYQPQHF	TGTGCCTCCTCAAACCTCGGGGAGGAATATCAGCCCCAGCATTTT
TRBV27	TRBD2	.	TRBJ2-7	CASSPTSGGPTYEQYF	TGTGCCAGCAGTCCGACTAGCGGGGGTCCTACCTACGAGCAGTACTTC
TRBV4-1	.	.	TRBJ1-5	CASSQVGGSGNQPQHF	TGCGCCAGCAGCCAAGTGGGGGGATCGGGCAATCAGCCCCAGCATTTT
TRBV7-3	.	.	TRBJ2-6	CASSRGGALSGANVLTF	TGTGCCAGCAGCCGCGGCGGCGCCCTCTCTGGGGCCAACGTCCTGACTTTC
TRBV4-2	.	once	TRBJ2-3	CASSEIGGRITDTQYF	TGTGCCAGCAGCGAAATTGGGGGGAGGATAACAGATACGCAGTATTTT
TRBV5-1	.	.	TRBJ2-7	CASSLSGGQFYEQYF	TGCGCCAGCAGCTTATCGGGCGGACAATTTTACGAGCAGTACTTC
TRBV9	TRBD1	.	TRBJ2-3	CASSLQTGMDTQYF	TGTGCCAGCAGCTTACAGACAGGGATGGATACGCAGTATTTT
TRBV4-2	TRBD1	.	TRBJ2-2	CASSQAPGQGPTGELFF	TGTGCCAGCAGCCAAGCCCCGGGACAGGGGCCTACCGGGGAGCTGTTTTTT
TRBV24-1	.	.	TRBJ2-1	CATSDFSGTYNEQFF	TGTGCCACCAGTGATTTCAGCGGGACATACAATGAGCAGTTCTTC
TRBV5-1	.	.	TRBJ1-5	CASSLGGAQPQHF	TGCGCCAGCAGCTTGGGAGGGGCTCAGCCCCAGCATTTT
TRBV7-8	TRBD1	.	TRBJ1-1	CASSLGTENTEAFF	TGTGCCAGCAGCCTAGGGACAGAGAACACTGAAGCTTTCTTT
TRBV19	.	.	TRBJ2-2	CAGGAGQSNTGELFF	TGTGCCGGAGGGGCAGGCCAATCGAACACCGGGGAGCTGTTTTTT
TRBV9	.	once	TRBJ2-4	CASSVEDWREDIQYF	TGTGCCAGCAGCGTAGAGGATTGGAGGGAGGACATTCAGTACTTC
TRBV28	TRBD1	.	TRBJ1-5	CASSLDRGVKPQHF	TGTGCCAGCAGCCTCGACAGGGGAGTTAAGCCCCAGCATTTT
TRBV20-1	TRBD1	.	TRBJ1-2	CSAWGQGVNYGYTF	TGCAGTGCCTGGGGGCAGGGGGTTAACTATGGCTACACCTTC
TRBV7-8	.	.	TRBJ2-7	CASSLAPRQVEQYF	TGTGCCAGCAGCTTAGCACCTCGACAGGTCGAGCAGTACTTC
TRBV30	.	.	TRBJ1-1	CAWIANTEAFF	TGTGCCTGGATAGCGAACACTGAAGCTTTCTTT
TRBV5-1	.	.	TRBJ1-1	CASRTTAYTEAFF	TGCGCCAGCAGAACGACAGCCTACACTGAAGCTTTCTTT
TRBV2	.	.	TRBJ1-4	CASSEGAGGFNEKLFF	TGTGCCAGCAGTGAAGGGGCAGGCGGATTTAATGAAAAACTGTTTTTT